Detailed here is one TCR beta chain. The template, 500 ng total RNA, yielded TCR beta cDNA made with a constant-region primer. Library construction for TCR beta comprised three nested multiplex PCR rounds performed with slightly modified ARM-PCR. Using its own MiXCR run on the multiplex PCR reads, TCRdb lists one record per CDR3 protein. This table holds under 200,000 distinct CDR3 sequences, almost 65% found once. The sample belongs to a study of tumor-infiltrating lymphocytes in primary liver carcinoma. Unsorted whole blood supplied the blood RNA, and germline DNA was isolated too. The sequence was obtained from a woman aged 55-70 years with primary liver carcinoma and hepatitis B virus infection. Sequencing was done on a sample of peripheral blood.

CDR3 amino acids: CASSLEGEEQYF. The CDR3 bases are TGCGCCAGCAGCTTGGAGGGGGAAGAGCAGTACTTC. The chain uses TRBV5-1 and TRBJ2-7, with a tentative D call TRBD1 (6 bases). Deletions cut 0 bases from V and 7 bases from J, with 8 bases between. Germline V gene lookup returns CDR1 SGHRS and CDR2 YFSETQ. The CDR3 loop spans 12 amino acids.